The 4 T cell receptor beta chains presented below share a single source sample, sequenced in a study of shared T cell receptors in the human thymus. Profiling relied on immunoSEQ multiplex PCR, and the TCRdb table lists in-frame clones only, not all of them. The sample contains 500,000 to 750,000 clones, approximately 90% of which appear only once. The sample was also linked to a second study, of human thymus T cells.

Sequencing was carried out using thymocytes. Receptors were obtained from a boy younger than two with a congenital heart defect.

V usage is TRBV4-1 and J usage is TRBJ2-1; TRBD1 matches at 8 bases. The CDR3 has 18 amino acids. J lost 8 bases, V lost 3 bases, and 18 bases had no gene match. Germline CDR1 and CDR2: MGHRA and YSYEKL. As DNA, the CDR3 is TGCGCCAGCAGCCAGGACAGGGAGTGTGTGGCGTTTCGGGATGAGCAGTTCTTC. As protein: CASSQDRECVAFRDEQFF.

V usage is TRBV10-1 and J usage is TRBJ2-2; a weak D match, TRBD1 (5 bases). This CDR3 region has 14 residues. The V gene's germline CDR1 is WNHNN and CDR2 SYGVQD (reference sequence). Trimming cost V 6 bases and J 9 bases, with 17 bases left between them. The CDR3 nucleotides are TGCGCCAGCAGGGAGAGCCGTGTGGACAGGGAGCTGTTTTTT. As protein: CASRESRVDRELFF.

The chain carries TRBV28 and TRBJ2-7; D might be TRBD2 (6 bases). Per the germline V gene, CDR1 is MDHEN and CDR2 is SYDVKM. The CDR3 covers 11 residues. V lost 5 bases and J lost 6, with 8 bases in between. Here the CDR3 reads CASSREVEQYF. The CDR3 DNA follows: TGTGCCAGCAGTAGGGAGGTCGAGCAGTACTTC.

The rearrangement links TRBV5-1 to TRBJ2-5; 9 nucleotides match TRBD1. The J call may be faulty, since TRBJ2-7 better matches the DNA end. The CDR3 has 15 residues. The germline V gene encodes CDR1 SGHRS and CDR2 YFSETQ. The CDR3 spells CASGWGQGSICEQYF. CDR3 nucleotides: TGCGCCAGCGGGTGGGGACAGGGTAGTATCTGCGAGCAGTACTTC.